The 11 T cell receptor beta chains below were found in one sample sequenced in a study of Ad26.COV2.S vaccination and SARS-CoV-2 variants. Profiled with immunoSEQ multiplex PCR; TCRdb holds only in-frame clones, not every one. The data contain around 300,000 clones, roughly nine tenths of them singletons. Noted treatment: some 20 received Ad26.COV2.S at low or high dose, single or two shots; five or six received placebo; per-sample allocation not given. Samples came from day 63 after the first vaccine or placebo injection. This material consisted of peripheral blood, taken in a trial of Ad26.COV2.S vaccine versus placebo. The receptor source for this set is a person between 18 and 59 years old who received the Ad26.COV2.S COVID-19 vaccine or a placebo.

This chain uses TRBV7-8 with TRBJ1-1; TRBD1 might be the D (6 bases). The germline gives CDR1 SGHVS, CDR2 FQNEAQ. This CDR3 is 14 amino acids long. V dropped 1 base and J dropped 0 bases, with 6 bases sitting between them. Here the CDR3 reads CASSLGQVNTEAFF. The CDR3 region has the DNA TGTGCCAGCAGCTTAGGACAGGTGAACACTGAAGCTTTCTTT.

The V gene is TRBV7-2, the J gene TRBJ2-1; a weak D match, TRBD1 (6 bases). The ends were cut back, 2 bases at V and 4 bases at J, with 15 bases in the middle. Germline V gene lookup returns CDR1 SGHTA and CDR2 FQGNSA. The CDR3 runs to 16 residues. The CDR3 nucleotides are TGTGCCAGCAGCTTATCCCGAGCGACAGGATACAATGAGCAGTTCTTC. It is translated as CASSLSRATGYNEQFF.

The V and J genes are TRBV27 and TRBJ1-5, with D perhaps matching TRBD1 (5 bases). The CDR3 totals 16 residues. In germline, CDR1 is MNHEY, CDR2 SMNVEV (reference sequence). With 6 bases removed from V and 4 bases from J, the gap between germline ends came to 19 bases. The CDR3 loop is CASSRAPKDSNQPQHF. The DNA for the CDR3 is TGTGCCAGCAGCCGCGCCCCGAAAGACAGTAATCAGCCCCAGCATTTT.

V and J are TRBV2 and TRBJ2-1; possible D gene TRBD2, 5 bases. The germline CDR1 and CDR2 sequences are SNHLY and FYNNEI. This CDR3 is built from 13 residues. V was clipped by 4 bases and J by 5 bases, with 9 bases between them. The chain's CDR3 is CASSGTEHNEQFF. As DNA, the CDR3 is TGTGCCAGCAGTGGGACTGAACACAATGAGCAGTTCTTC.

The rearrangement joins TRBV3-1 (or the pseudogene TRBV3-2) to TRBJ1-1; D not resolved. The V and J ends lost 4 bases and 0 bases respectively, with 6 bases between them. CDR3 length: 13 amino acids. Germline-derived CDR1 and CDR2 are LGHDT and YNNKEL (reference sequence). The DNA for the CDR3 is TGTGCCAGCAGCCCGCGGGTGAACACTGAAGCTTTCTTT. Its protein is CASSPRVNTEAFF.

This chain joins TRBV5-1 and TRBJ2-5, with D possibly being TRBD1 (5 bases). Germline CDR1 SGHRS, CDR2 YFSETQ. V was clipped by 0 bases and J by 4 bases, with 13 bases between them. The CDR3 is 15 amino acids. In DNA form, the CDR3 reads TGCGCCAGCAGCTTGGGGCAGGGTAGGGGAGAGACCCAGTACTTC. Translating gives CASSLGQGRGETQYF.

The gene calls are TRBV18 and TRBJ2-1, with 8 bases matching TRBD2. Trimming at V came to 0 bases and at J to 8 bases, leaving 6 bases not matched to a gene. CDR3 length: 15 residues. CDR1 is KGHSH, CDR2 LQKENI, per germline. CDR3 DNA sequence: TGTGCCAGCTCACCACCAGCGGGAGTGATGGATGAGCAGTTCTTC. This translates into CASSPPAGVMDEQFF. The full variable domain, its missing parts supplied by reference TRBV18 and TRBJ2-1, is NAGVMQNPRHLVRRRGQEARLRCSPMKGHSHVYWYRQLPEEGLKFMVYLQKENIIDESGMPKERFSAEFPKEGPSILRIQQVVRGDSAAYFCASSPPAGVMDEQFFGPGTRLTVL.

The chain has TRBV7-3 and TRBJ1-2, with TRBD1 as a possible D gene (5 bases). Trimming stripped 7 bases from V and 3 bases from J, with 18 bases between. Germline V gene sequence: CDR1 SGHTA, CDR2 FQGTGA. The CDR3 totals 15 residues. CDR3 protein: CASTPGMGMDYGYTF. CDR3 DNA sequence: TGTGCCAGCACCCCAGGGATGGGGATGGACTATGGCTACACCTTC.

The rearrangement uses TRBV5-1 and TRBJ1-2; the D is unclear. The CDR3 has 11 residues. CDR1 SGHRS and CDR2 YFSETQ come from the germline V gene. V was clipped by 5 bases and J by 6 bases, with 8 bases between them. For the CDR3, the DNA is TGCGCCAGCAGGGCCAGTAATGGCTACACCTTC. This sequence encodes CASRASNGYTF.

The chain recombines TRBV9 with TRBJ2-1, with D tentatively TRBD2 (6 bases). CDR3 size: 15 residues. The V and J ends lost 0 bases and 4 bases respectively, with 11 bases between them. Per the germline V gene, CDR1 is SGDLS and CDR2 is YYNGEE. CDR3 in amino acids: CASSVGRGRYNEQFF. The CDR3 nucleotides are TGTGCCAGCAGCGTAGGGCGGGGACGGTACAATGAGCAGTTCTTC.

This clone is a singleton in its sample. V gene TRBV6-2 or TRBV6-3 combines with J gene TRBJ1-5; 11 nucleotides agree with TRBD1. In germline, CDR1 is MNHEY, CDR2 SVGEGT. The CDR3 runs to 15 residues. Losses at the gene ends were 2 bases for V and 6 bases for J; bases not matched to a gene: 3. CDR3 sequence reads: CASSYGQGAFQPQHF. Here the CDR3 DNA reads TGTGCCAGCAGTTACGGACAGGGGGCATTTCAGCCCCAGCATTTT.